This T cell receptor beta chain derives from a study of shared clonotypes between healthy human individuals. Measured with immunoSEQ multiplex PCR; TCRdb has only the in-frame clones, and not every one. The sample lists about 2.1 million clones; approximately 94% were seen once. The naive CD8 subset, CD45RO-negative cells positively selected for CCR7, excluded terminally differentiated effector memory CD45RA+ cells. Overall study results and limits: Generation of non-shared clonotypes was less probable than generation of clonotypes shared by all four donors. Researchers sampled only blood; tissue repertoires likely differ.

Comment on this clone: Its antigen is undetermined.

Germline CDR1 SNHLY, CDR2 FYNNEI. With 4 bases clipped from V and 10 bases from J, the junction kept 6 bases outside the gene matches. This CDR3 is built from 13 residues. Sequencing was done on a sample of naive CD8+ T cells from PBMCs. The TCR comes from a young man in good health. Some clones in this sample may be carry-over from other donors' samples. The genes are TRBV2 and TRBJ1-1, with TRBD1 identical over 10 bases. The CDR3 sequence is CASSARQGAGAFF. The DNA for the CDR3 is TGTGCCAGCAGTGCAAGACAGGGGGCTGGAGCTTTCTTT.